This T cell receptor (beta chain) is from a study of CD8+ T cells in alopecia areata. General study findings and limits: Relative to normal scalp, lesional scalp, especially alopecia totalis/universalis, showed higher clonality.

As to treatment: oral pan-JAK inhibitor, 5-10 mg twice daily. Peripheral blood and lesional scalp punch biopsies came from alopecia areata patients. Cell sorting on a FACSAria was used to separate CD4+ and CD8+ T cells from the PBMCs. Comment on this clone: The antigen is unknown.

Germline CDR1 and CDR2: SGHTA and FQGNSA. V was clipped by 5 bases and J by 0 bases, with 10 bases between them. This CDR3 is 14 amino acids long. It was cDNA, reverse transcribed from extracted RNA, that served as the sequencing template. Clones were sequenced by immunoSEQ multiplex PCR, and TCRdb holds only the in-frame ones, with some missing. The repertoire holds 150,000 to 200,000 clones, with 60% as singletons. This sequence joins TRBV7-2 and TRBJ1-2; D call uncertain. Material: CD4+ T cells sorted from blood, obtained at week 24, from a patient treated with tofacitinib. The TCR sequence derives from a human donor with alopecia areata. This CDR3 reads CASSPDPANYGYTF. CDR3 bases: TGTGCCAGCAGCCCGGACCCAGCTAACTATGGCTACACCTTC.